This T cell receptor beta chain stems from a study of blood T cell repertoires in COVID-19. This clone was seen only once. V gave up 11 bases and J gave up 0 bases, with 17 bases separating them. Germline CDR1 reads ENHRY; CDR2 reads SYGVKD. The CDR3 sequence is 14 residues long. Data came from immunoSEQ multiplex PCR; TCRdb stores just in-frame clones and leaves some out. The table lists a few hundred thousand clones, more than 70% of them singletons, with 1.2% in the top ten. The TCR was taken from a woman aged 18-30 years who had recovered from COVID-19. The V and J genes are TRBV10-3 and TRBJ2-7; D perhaps matches TRBD1 (6 bases). The specimen was PBMCs or T cells enriched from blood (not recorded which). CDR3 sequence (DNA): TGTGCCGCTTCCGGGACAATAGACTCCTACGAGCAGTACTTC. It is translated as CAASGTIDSYEQYF.